The rows below give T cell receptor beta chains drawn from one sample of a study of identical twins. From the 5' RACE reads, TCRdb called clonotypes with MiXCR, one entry per CDR3 protein. The sample contains around 1.7 million distinct CDR3 sequences, 32% of which appear only once. Source material: cord blood. The receptors here all came from a newborn girl in good health. Both conserved end residues are part of each CDR3.

J gene | V gene | CDR3 protein
TRBJ1-4 | TRBV6-6 | CASRLQGFNEKLFF
TRBJ2-7 | TRBV7-2 | CASSLAQGLVSLRDYEQYF
TRBJ1-2 | TRBV2 | CASSADGILTGYTF
TRBJ1-2 | TRBV27 | CASSFRDSPYGYTF
TRBJ1-5 | TRBV12-3/TRBV12-4 | CASSFKRRGSNQPQHF
TRBJ2-1 | TRBV20-1 | CSARIGGGKGEQFF
TRBJ1-2 | TRBV6-6 | CASSYRGQGFYTF
TRBJ2-5 | TRBV2 | CASSEAFLLLAGGETQYF
TRBJ1-4 | TRBV10-3 | CAISLDPGNEKLFF
TRBJ2-1 | TRBV6-6 | CATREGSYNEQFF
TRBJ2-7 | TRBV3-1 | CASSLRTGRDEQYF
TRBJ2-7 | TRBV10-3 | CAISADRAYEQYF
TRBJ2-4 | TRBV20-1 | CSARDPLWVPYAKNIQYF
TRBJ2-5 | TRBV10-1 | CASSGLEGGEQYF
TRBJ2-4 | TRBV5-1 | CASSLTGPKNIQYF
TRBJ1-5 | TRBV5-1 | CASSLKGYQPQHF
TRBJ1-2 | TRBV20-1 | CSATERAFYGYTF
TRBJ2-2 | TRBV4-2 | CASSQEASGELFF
TRBJ1-1 | TRBV18 | CASSRSIGTGVPEAFF
TRBJ2-1 | TRBV21-1 | CASTARGGDGEQFF
TRBJ2-3 | TRBV4-1 | CASSHRLGTRGQYF
TRBJ2-3 | TRBV20-1 | CSASSTEVPSRTDTQYF
TRBJ2-7 | TRBV20-1 | CSARFSGELYEQYF
TRBJ1-2 | TRBV28 | CASSSPGQTSYGYTF
TRBJ1-5 | TRBV12-3/TRBV12-4 | CASSLERVRGQHF
TRBJ1-1 | TRBV27 | CASNFRGGTEAFF
TRBJ2-7 | TRBV5-1 | CASRVNLTGAAPYEQYF
TRBJ1-2 | TRBV29-1 | CSVEGPRSTNYGYTF
TRBJ1-2 | TRBV3-1 | CASSRNSPSPVYGYTF
TRBJ2-1 | TRBV11-1 | CASSPRLAPFYNEQFF
TRBJ1-2 | TRBV3-1 | CASSQVQGADGYTF
TRBJ2-3 | TRBV7-6 | CASSKNTAGGRTDTQYF
TRBJ2-1 | TRBV4-2 | CASSQDFSYNEQFF